The 15 T cell receptor beta chains presented below share a single source sample, sequenced in a study of T-cell reconstitution after alpha-beta-depleted transplantation in children. Preparation of the TCRbeta library involved a method that used unique molecular identifiers. TCRdb re-derived calls from the PCR reads in MiXCR, one entry per CDR3 protein. The repertoire includes about 980,000 distinct CDR3 sequences, roughly 29% of them detected once, and over 25% sits in the top ten. The sequences come from PBMCs, mostly from graft donor cells, collected 360 days after TCRalphabeta/CD19-depleted stem cell transplant. The receptors here all came from a boy in the first two years of life who had a stem cell transplant for SCID, so the T cells may come from the graft donor.

This clonotype was picked up a small number of times. This chain links TRBV19 with TRBJ1-5; 10 positions agree with TRBD1. This CDR3 is built from 16 residues. Unmatched junction bases numbered 12, after V lost 10 bases and J lost 3 bases. Germline V lookup: CDR1 LNHDA, CDR2 SQIVND (reference sequence). This CDR3 reads CATRYPGQGHNQPQHF. The CDR3 nucleotides read TGTGCCACCCGATATCCGGGACAGGGGCACAATCAGCCCCAGCATTTT. Supplemented by reference TRBV19 and TRBJ1-5, the full variable domain reads DGGITQSPKYLFRKEGQNVTLSCEQNLNHDAMYWYRQDPGQGLRLIYYSQIVNDFQKGDIAEGYSVSREKKESFPLTVTSAQKNPTAFYLCATRYPGQGHNQPQHFGDGTRLSIL.

The rearrangement joins TRBV2 to TRBJ1-2; D call uncertain. The CDR3 has 13 residues. Germline values: CDR1 SNHLY, CDR2 FYNNEI. Between the trimmed V and J ends, which lost 7 bases and 14 bases, there was a span of 23 bases. CDR3 amino acids: CASILSSYAGQTF. The CDR3 DNA reads TGTGCCAGCATATTAAGTTCCTATGCAGGTCAGACCTTC.

There are a few counts of this clonotype. The rearrangement links TRBV20-1 to TRBJ2-5, with a tentative D call TRBD1 (6 bases). The V gene lost 3 bases and the J gene lost 7 bases, with 12 bases spanning the gap. The CDR3 contains 12 residues. Germline CDR1 is DFQATT and CDR2 is SNEGSKA (reference sequence). The CDR3 DNA follows: TGCAGTGCTAGCTCAGGGGTTAGGACCCAGTACTTC. Translated, it gives CSASSGVRTQYF.

The sample holds many counts of this clonotype. The V gene is TRBV9, the J gene TRBJ2-3, with D possibly being TRBD2 (6 bases). The CDR3 length is 12 residues. Germline V lookup: CDR1 SGDLS, CDR2 YYNGEE. The germline V and J ends were trimmed by 3 bases and 8 bases, with 10 bases remaining between them. CDR3 coding DNA: TGTGCCAGCAGCGATGGGGGAGGTACGCAGTATTTT. Protein sequence: CASSDGGGTQYF.

V is TRBV12-3 or TRBV12-4 and J is TRBJ2-1, with 7 bases aligning to TRBD1. V lost 3 bases, J lost 8 bases, and 10 bases stayed unmatched. The CDR3 is 15 amino acids. CDR3 sequence (DNA): TGTGCCAGCAGTTTTTCCACAGGGGTAGGCGATGAGCAGTTCTTC. This sequence encodes CASSFSTGVGDEQFF.

This chain connects TRBV11-1 to TRBJ2-5; TRBD1 matches at 9 bases. J gave up 9 bases and V 5 bases, and 4 bases lay outside the gene matches. The CDR3 has 12 amino acids. Looked up from germline, CDR1 is SGHAT and CDR2 is FQDESV (reference sequence). The CDR3 region has the DNA TGTGCCAGCAGCCCGACAGGGGGAGCCCAGTACTTC. It specifies CASSPTGGAQYF.

This clonotype was picked up one time. The rearrangement uses TRBV12-3 or TRBV12-4 and TRBJ2-7; D is perhaps TRBD1 (6 bases). V was pared by 6 bases and J by 4 bases, with 19 bases between. The CDR3 extends over 15 amino acids. The CDR3 sequence: CASSLQGPYFYEQYF. The DNA for the CDR3 is TGTGCCAGCAGCTTACAGGGTCCCTACTTTTACGAGCAGTACTTC.

CDR3 sequence: CASSLSTPTGEQYF. CDR3 nucleotide sequence: TGTGCCAGCAGTTTAAGTACGCCTACGGGAGAGCAGTACTTC. This sequence joins TRBV27 and TRBJ2-7, with a weak D call TRBD2 (5 bases). This CDR3 has 14 residues. Germline-derived CDR1 and CDR2 are MNHEY and SMNVEV (reference sequence). The germline V and J ends were trimmed by 2 bases and 7 bases, with 15 bases remaining between them.

The V and J genes are TRBV20-1 and TRBJ2-3, with 7 bases that match TRBD2. Germline V gene data show CDR1 as DFQATT and CDR2 as SNEGSKA (reference sequence). This CDR3 is built from 15 residues. Germline trimming cut 2 bases from V and 4 bases from J; bases unmatched to any gene: 9. The CDR3, as DNA: TGCAGTGCTAGAACCCCCAGCGGGGACCCAGATACGCAGTATTTT. It yields the protein CSARTPSGDPDTQYF.

The J gene is TRBJ1-1, the V gene TRBV11-2, with a possible D match to TRBD1 (5 bases). Trimming left V 1 base short and J 2 bases short, with 20 bases between. The CDR3 loop spans 18 amino acids. The germline V gene has CDR1 SGHAT and CDR2 FQNNGV. The CDR3 DNA follows: TGTGCCAGCAGCTTAGGCAGGGTCGTGACCCAGGGCAACACTGAAGCTTTCTTT. This translates into CASSLGRVVTQGNTEAFF.

In its sample, this clonotype was seen a few times. The V call is TRBV24-1, the J call TRBJ2-2; D ambiguous. V lost 5 bases and J 2 bases, leaving 5 bases between the germline ends. This CDR3 contains 13 residues. Germline V gene data show CDR1 as KGHDR and CDR2 as SFDVKD. The CDR3 DNA sequence: TGTGCCACCAGTGGGGATAACACCGGGGAGCTGTTTTTT. It codes for CATSGDNTGELFF.

This clonotype showed up just a few times. The rearrangement uses TRBV5-1 and TRBJ2-2; 7 bases align to TRBD2. The V gene's germline CDR1 is SGHRS and CDR2 YFSETQ. There are 16 residues in the CDR3. The J segment lost 1 base and the V segment lost 5 bases, leaving 8 bases of the junction unmatched. The CDR3, as DNA: TGCGCCAGCAGACGAACGACTAGCCAGAACACCGGGGAGCTGTTTTTT. The encoded protein is CASRRTTSQNTGELFF.

This clonotype was seen once. The chain has TRBV14 and TRBJ1-1, with 7 bases that match TRBD1. Germline-derived CDR1 and CDR2 are SGHDN and FVKESK. The V gene end was trimmed by 3 bases and the J gene end by 0 bases; junction bases not matched to a gene: 4. The CDR3 has 15 amino acids. Here the CDR3 reads CASSHRQGMNTEAFF. CDR3 coding DNA: TGTGCCAGCAGCCACCGACAGGGCATGAACACTGAAGCTTTCTTT. The variable domain in full, completed from reference TRBV14 and TRBJ1-1, reads EAGVTQFPSHSVIEKGQTVTLRCDPISGHDNLYWYRRVMGKEIKFLLHFVKESKQDESGMPNNRFLAERTGGTYSTLKVQPAELEDSGVYFCASSHRQGMNTEAFFGQGTRLTVV.

In this sample, this clonotype turned up a few times. This sequence joins TRBV7-9 and TRBJ2-7; unclear D gene. Trimming removed 2 bases from V and 6 bases from J, with 11 bases in between. The germline gives CDR1 SEHNR, CDR2 FQNEAQ (reference sequence). The CDR3 covers 13 residues. CDR3 in amino acids: CASSLSERGEQYF. The CDR3 nucleotides are TGTGCCAGCAGCTTATCAGAACGAGGCGAGCAGTACTTC. Variable domain in full (rest from reference TRBV7-9 and TRBJ2-7): DTGVSQNPRHKITKRGQNVTFRCDPISEHNRLYWYRQTLGQGPEFLTYFQNEAQLEKSRLLSDRFSAERPKGSFSTLEIQRTEQGDSAMYLCASSLSERGEQYFGPGTRLTVT.

This clonotype showed up just a few times. The chain uses TRBV5-6 and TRBJ1-1, with D maybe TRBD1 (5 bases). V was clipped by 4 bases and J by 0 bases, with 13 bases between them. The length of the CDR3 is 15 residues. Germline V gene sequence: CDR1 SGHDT, CDR2 YYEEEE. The CDR3 DNA sequence: TGTGCCAGCAGCCCACGACAGATGATGAACACTGAAGCTTTCTTT. The encoded protein is CASSPRQMMNTEAFF.